This T cell receptor beta chain was documented in a study of regulatory T cells in long-lasting Graves disease. Study-level findings and limits: Persistent cases of Graves' showed reduced TCR diversity relative to newly diagnosed patients.

This clonotype was seen more than once but under ten times. The antigen is unknown. The CDR3 sequence is 14 residues long. The V gene's germline CDR1 is SQVTM and CDR2 ANQGSEA. The V gene end was trimmed by 6 bases and the J gene end by 6 bases; junction bases not matched to a gene: 10. For TCR beta, libraries came from iRepertoire HTBI primers and Arm-PCR of CDR3 regions. TCRdb re-called the multiplex PCR reads with MiXCR, one entry per CDR3 protein. This sample has about 450,000 distinct CDR3 sequences; roughly 17% occur once, and the top ten carry about 10%. As to time point: newly diagnosed GD, antithyroid drugs for less than 3 months. The TCR library used RNA extracted from PBMCs. The same specimen was also included in a second study, on T cells in Graves' hyperthyroidism and ophthalmopathy. This second report adds: Ophthalmopathy was predicted by the model a median of approximately 6.6 months ahead of onset.

The V and J genes are TRBV29-1 and TRBJ2-2, with TRBD1 identical over 7 bases. The sequenced sample was peripheral blood mononuclear cells (PBMCs), obtained at new diagnosis, from a patient treated with antithyroid drugs. This TCR derives from a woman aged 25 to 39 with Graves disease. The CDR3 spells CSVGPTGKAGELFF. CDR3 DNA sequence: TGCAGCGTAGGACCGACAGGGAAAGCCGGGGAGCTGTTTTTT.